A single sample is the source of the 4 T cell receptor beta chains below, sequenced in a study of control samples from healthy donors and cancer patients. TCRdb's copy holds only in-frame clones and misses some; the assay was immunoSEQ multiplex PCR. The table includes 95,000 to 150,000 clones, approximately 90% detected once. Sample: blood. The receptors shown here come from a woman aged 18-35 years in good health.

This chain uses TRBV18 with TRBJ2-5; D could derive from TRBD1 or TRBD2 (5 bases each). The germline gives CDR1 KGHSH, CDR2 LQKENI. There are 13 residues in the CDR3. Trimming removed 0 bases from V and 9 bases from J, with 11 bases in between. In DNA form, the CDR3 reads TGTGCCAGCTCACCACCGGGGGAAACGGCCCAGTACTTC. It encodes CASSPPGETAQYF.

The chain joins TRBV5-1 to TRBJ2-5; D is possibly TRBD1 (6 bases). Trimming removed 4 bases at V and 2 bases at J, with 12 bases between. This CDR3 contains 14 residues. Looked up from germline, CDR1 is SGHRS and CDR2 is YFSETQ. The CDR3: CASSTGTHQETQYF. The CDR3 DNA reads as TGCGCCAGCAGCACCGGGACACATCAAGAGACCCAGTACTTC.

This clone has only a few counts. The rearrangement links TRBV7-2 to TRBJ1-2, with D possibly matching TRBD1 (5 bases). From germline, CDR1 is SGHTA and CDR2 FQGNSA. This CDR3 spans 12 amino acids. Trimming removed 5 bases from V and 5 bases from J, with 9 bases in between. The CDR3 here is CASSPGGYGYTF. Here the CDR3 DNA reads TGTGCCAGCAGCCCCGGGGGGTATGGCTACACCTTC.

The V gene is TRBV2, the J gene TRBJ2-5; D uncertain. Trimming pared 7 bases from V and 0 bases from J, leaving 9 bases between. This CDR3 contains 13 residues. In germline, CDR1 is SNHLY, CDR2 FYNNEI. The CDR3 loop is CASTPEDQETQYF. CDR3 in DNA: TGTGCCAGCACCCCCGAGGACCAAGAGACCCAGTACTTC.